The TCR beta chain under discussion was sequenced for a study of cytomegalovirus exposure and HLA in healthy donors. On the study more broadly: One earlier analysis, a look at approximately 190 million T cells, found some 100 million unique TCR beta sequences. General study findings and limits: TCR beta sequences reportedly predicted most subjects' HLA-A and HLA-B alleles accurately.

Germline CDR1 is KGHSY and CDR2 is FQNENV. With 6 bases removed from V and 3 bases from J, the gap between germline ends came to 12 bases. There are 13 residues in the CDR3. As to this clone: Its antigen is not known.

Use of 60 Vbeta and 13 Jbeta primers characterized the PCR. Here immunoSEQ multiplex PCR was the method, and the copy in TCRdb shows in-frame clones only, minus some. The sample contains about 86,000 clones, 60% to 80% of which appear only once. The sequence came from a female donor in good health and CMV-seronegative. Sequenced sample: PBMCs. J is TRBJ2-7 and V is TRBV16; D may be TRBD2 (5 bases). The CDR3 reads CASSGSGGYEQYF. CDR3 nucleotide sequence: TGTGCCAGCAGTGGATCAGGAGGCTACGAGCAGTACTTC.